This TCR beta chain was sequenced in a study of shared clonotypes between healthy human individuals. Once extracted for a subset, genomic DNA was divided evenly among several immunoSEQ plates. The repertoire was sequenced with immunoSEQ multiplex PCR; TCRdb's copy has only in-frame clones and lacks some. This sample has about 1 million clones, with around 74% found just once. Germline assignment: CDR1 SEHNR and CDR2 FQNEAQ (reference sequence). The CDR3 has 14 amino acids. V shed 5 bases and J shed 8 bases, with 16 bases lying between them. Those who donated were healthy HIV-negative adults, with no recent acute infections or vaccinations reported. This clone turned up a few times. Its target is not known. Study results and caveats: Clonotypes shared by all four donors outscored non-shared clonotypes in generation probability.

The V and J genes are TRBV7-9 and TRBJ2-1; D ambiguous. The TCR originated in a man younger than 35 in good health. The sequencing sample was made of memory CD4+ T cells sorted from blood. Subset denoted: CD45RA-negative fraction. This CDR3 is CASSRARSPHEQFF. The CDR3 DNA reads TGTGCCAGCAGCCGCGCCCGGAGCCCCCATGAGCAGTTCTTC. Using reference TRBV7-9 and TRBJ2-1 for the parts outside the CDR3, the full variable domain is DTGVSQNPRHKITKRGQNVTFRCDPISEHNRLYWYRQTLGQGPEFLTYFQNEAQLEKSRLLSDRFSAERPKGSFSTLEIQRTEQGDSAMYLCASSRARSPHEQFFGPGTRLTVL.